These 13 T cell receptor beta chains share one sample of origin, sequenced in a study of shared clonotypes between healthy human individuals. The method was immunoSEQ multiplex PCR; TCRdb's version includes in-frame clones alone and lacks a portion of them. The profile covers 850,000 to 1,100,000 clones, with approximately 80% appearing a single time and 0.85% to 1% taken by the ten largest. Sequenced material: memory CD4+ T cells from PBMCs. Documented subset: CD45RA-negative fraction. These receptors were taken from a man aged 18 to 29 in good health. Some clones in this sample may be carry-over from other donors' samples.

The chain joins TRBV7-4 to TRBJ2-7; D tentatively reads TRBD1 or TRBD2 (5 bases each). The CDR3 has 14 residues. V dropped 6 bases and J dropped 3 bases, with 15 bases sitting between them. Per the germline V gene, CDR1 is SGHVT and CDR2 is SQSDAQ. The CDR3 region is CASSKEGQRYEQYF. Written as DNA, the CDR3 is TGTGCCAGCAGTAAAGAGGGGCAGCGCTACGAGCAGTACTTC.

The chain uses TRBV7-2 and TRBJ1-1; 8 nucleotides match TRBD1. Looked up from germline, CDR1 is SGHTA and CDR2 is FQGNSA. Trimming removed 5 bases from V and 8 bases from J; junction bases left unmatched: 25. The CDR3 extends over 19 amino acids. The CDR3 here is CASSLRGSGTGNPWGEAFF. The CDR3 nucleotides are TGTGCCAGCAGCCTCCGAGGGAGTGGGACAGGAAATCCTTGGGGGGAAGCTTTCTTT. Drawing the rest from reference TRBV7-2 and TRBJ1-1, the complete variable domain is GAGVSQSPSNKVTEKGKDVELRCDPISGHTALYWYRQSLGQGLEFLIYFQGNSAPDKSGLPSDRFSAERTGGSVSTLTIQRTQQEDSAVYLCASSLRGSGTGNPWGEAFFGQGTRLTVV.

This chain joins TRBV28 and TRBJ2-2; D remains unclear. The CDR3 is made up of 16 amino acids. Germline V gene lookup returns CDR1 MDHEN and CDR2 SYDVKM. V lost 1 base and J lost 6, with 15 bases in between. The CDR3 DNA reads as TGTGCCAGCAGTTTATTTTCCCGGATAATCCCCGGGGAGCTGTTTTTT. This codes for CASSLFSRIIPGELFF.

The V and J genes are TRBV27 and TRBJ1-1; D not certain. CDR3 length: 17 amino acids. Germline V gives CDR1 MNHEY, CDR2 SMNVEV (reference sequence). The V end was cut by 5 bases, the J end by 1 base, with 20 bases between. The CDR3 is CASSTARPGRRNTEAFF. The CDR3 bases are TGTGCCAGCAGTACAGCCCGCCCCGGGCGGCGGAACACTGAAGCTTTCTTT.

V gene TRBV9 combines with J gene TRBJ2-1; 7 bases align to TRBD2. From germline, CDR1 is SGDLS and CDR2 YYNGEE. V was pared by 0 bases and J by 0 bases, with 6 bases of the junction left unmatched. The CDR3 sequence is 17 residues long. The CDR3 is CASSVAKTSISYNEQFF. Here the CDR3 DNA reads TGTGCCAGCAGCGTAGCTAAGACTAGCATCTCCTACAATGAGCAGTTCTTC.

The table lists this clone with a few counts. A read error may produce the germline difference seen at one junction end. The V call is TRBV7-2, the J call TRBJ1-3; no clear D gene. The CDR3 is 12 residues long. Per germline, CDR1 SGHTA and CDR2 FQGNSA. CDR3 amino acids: CASSLAGAVSHF. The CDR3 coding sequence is TGTGCCAGCAGCTTAGCAGGCGCGGTTTCACATTTT. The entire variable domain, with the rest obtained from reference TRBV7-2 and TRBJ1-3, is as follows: GAGVSQSPSNKVTEKGKDVELRCDPISGHTALYWYRQSLGQGLEFLIYFQGNSAPDKSGLPSDRFSAERTGGSVSTLTIQRTQQEDSAVYLCASSLAGAVSHFGEGSWLTVV.

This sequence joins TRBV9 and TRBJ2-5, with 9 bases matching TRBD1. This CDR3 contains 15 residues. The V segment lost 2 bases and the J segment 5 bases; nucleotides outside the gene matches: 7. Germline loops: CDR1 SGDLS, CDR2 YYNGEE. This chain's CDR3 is CASSVRTGGLETQYF. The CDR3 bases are TGTGCCAGCAGCGTTCGTACAGGGGGCTTGGAGACCCAGTACTTC.

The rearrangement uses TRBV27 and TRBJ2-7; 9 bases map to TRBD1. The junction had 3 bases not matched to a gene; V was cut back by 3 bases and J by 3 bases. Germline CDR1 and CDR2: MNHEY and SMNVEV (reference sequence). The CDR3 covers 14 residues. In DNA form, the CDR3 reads TGTGCCAGCAGTTTCCGGGACAGGGACTACGAGCAGTACTTC. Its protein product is CASSFRDRDYEQYF.

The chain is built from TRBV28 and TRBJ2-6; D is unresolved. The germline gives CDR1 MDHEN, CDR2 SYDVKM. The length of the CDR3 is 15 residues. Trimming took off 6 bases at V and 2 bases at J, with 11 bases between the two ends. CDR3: CASSPLEAGANVLTF. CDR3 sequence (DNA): TGTGCCAGCAGCCCCCTTGAGGCTGGGGCCAACGTCCTGACTTTC.

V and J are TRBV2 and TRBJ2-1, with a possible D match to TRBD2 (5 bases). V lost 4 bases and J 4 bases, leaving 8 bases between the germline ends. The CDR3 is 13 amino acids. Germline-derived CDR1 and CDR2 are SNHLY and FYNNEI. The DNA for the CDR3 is TGTGCCAGCAGTGTATGGGAGTACAATGAGCAGTTCTTC. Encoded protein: CASSVWEYNEQFF.

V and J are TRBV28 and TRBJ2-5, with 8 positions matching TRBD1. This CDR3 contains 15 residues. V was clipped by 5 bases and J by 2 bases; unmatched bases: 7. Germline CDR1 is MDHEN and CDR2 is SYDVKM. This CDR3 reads CASSTTGGSQETQYF. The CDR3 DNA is TGTGCCAGCAGTACTACAGGGGGATCTCAAGAGACCCAGTACTTC.

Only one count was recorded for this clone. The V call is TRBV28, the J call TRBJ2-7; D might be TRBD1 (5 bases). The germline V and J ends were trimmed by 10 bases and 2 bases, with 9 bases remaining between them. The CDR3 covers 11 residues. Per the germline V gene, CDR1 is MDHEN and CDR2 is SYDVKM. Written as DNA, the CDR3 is TGTGCCACCAGGGCTACCTACGAGCAGTACTTC. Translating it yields CATRATYEQYF.

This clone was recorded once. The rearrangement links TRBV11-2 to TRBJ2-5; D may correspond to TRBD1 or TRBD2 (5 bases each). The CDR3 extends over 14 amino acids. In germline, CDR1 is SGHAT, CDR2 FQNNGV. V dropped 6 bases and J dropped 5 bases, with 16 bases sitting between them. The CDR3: CASSWRRGGETQYF. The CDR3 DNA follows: TGTGCCAGCAGTTGGCGACGGGGCGGGGAGACCCAGTACTTC.